Following are 21 T cell receptor beta chains from one sample sequenced in a study of technical replicates of blood from a handful of donors. Profiled with immunoSEQ multiplex PCR; TCRdb holds only in-frame clones, not every one. The data contain about 70,000 clones, more than 85% of them singletons. The sample comprised PBMCs. The source is a human donor in good health. Some clones in this sample may be carry-over from other donors' samples.

The sample holds a few counts of this clone. The chain is built from TRBV12-5 and TRBJ2-2; 11 nucleotides agree with TRBD2. The junction had 3 bases not matched to a gene; V was cut back by 2 bases and J by 1 base. Germline CDR1 LGHNT, CDR2 FRNRAP. This CDR3 spans 17 amino acids. The CDR3 spells CASGLTTSGRNTGELFF. The DNA of the CDR3 is TGTGCTAGTGGTTTGACAACTAGCGGGAGGAACACCGGGGAGCTGTTTTTT. Drawing the rest from reference TRBV12-5 and TRBJ2-2, the complete variable domain is DARVTQTPRHKVTEMGQEVTMRCQPILGHNTVFWYRQTMMQGLELLAYFRNRAPLDDSGMPKDRFSAEMPDATLATLKIQPSEPRDSAVYFCASGLTTSGRNTGELFFGEGSRLTVL.

The CDR3 protein is CASSPQSRGSYNSPLHF. The DNA for the CDR3 is TGTGCCAGCAGCCCTCAATCGCGGGGATCCTATAATTCACCCCTCCACTTT. This sequence joins TRBV9 and TRBJ1-6; no reliable D call. This CDR3 is built from 17 residues. Germline CDR1 and CDR2: SGDLS and YYNGEE. Trimming cost V 4 bases and J 1 base, with 15 bases left between them.

The chain couples TRBV7-9 to TRBJ1-1, with a possible D match to TRBD1 (6 bases). CDR1 SEHNR and CDR2 FQNEAQ come from the germline V gene (reference sequence). Trimming removed 5 bases from V and 1 base from J, with 26 bases in between. This CDR3 region has 19 residues. CDR3 coding DNA: TGTGCCAGCAGCCAGGACCCCCTCGGCGGGGGCGGGCCGAACACTGAAGCTTTCTTT. Amino acids: CASSQDPLGGGGPNTEAFF.

The chain employs TRBV4-3 and TRBJ1-6, with TRBD1 identical over 9 bases. Trimming at V came to 0 bases and at J to 9 bases, leaving 12 bases not matched to a gene. The CDR3 has 18 amino acids. Germline CDR1 is LGHNA and CDR2 is YSLEER. CDR3: CASSQDTGTGRLRSPLHF. In DNA form, the CDR3 reads TGCGCCAGCAGCCAAGACACCGGGACAGGGAGGTTGCGTTCACCCCTCCACTTT.

The chain is built from TRBV19 and TRBJ1-2; 9 nucleotides agree with TRBD1. The CDR3 spans 13 residues. Trimming removed 6 bases from V and 6 bases from J; junction bases left unmatched: 5. CDR1 LNHDA and CDR2 SQIVND come from the germline V gene (reference sequence). The CDR3 DNA reads as TGTGCCAGTAGGGGACAGGGATGGGATGGCTACACCTTC. Protein product: CASRGQGWDGYTF.

The chain employs TRBV5-4 and TRBJ2-3; 8 nucleotides agree with TRBD2. J gave up 5 bases and V 1 base, and 9 bases lay outside the gene matches. Germline CDR1 and CDR2: SGHNT and YYREEE (reference sequence). CDR3 length: 16 residues. Here the CDR3 reads CASSLLWERGKDTQYF. In DNA, the CDR3 is TGTGCCAGCAGCTTGCTGTGGGAGCGGGGGAAAGATACGCAGTATTTT.

V is TRBV7-7 and J is TRBJ2-3; a possible D gene is TRBD2 (5 bases). The germline gives CDR1 SSHAT, CDR2 FNYEAQ (reference sequence). V was cut by 5 bases and J by 1 base, with 10 bases left in between. CDR3 length: 14 amino acids. CDR3 DNA: TGTGCCAGCAGCGCAACGAGGGGCACAGATACGCAGTATTTT. Protein: CASSATRGTDTQYF.

The gene calls are TRBV15 and TRBJ1-1; TRBD1 matches 7 bases. With 3 bases clipped from V and 3 bases from J, the junction kept 1 base outside the gene matches. Germline CDR1 reads LNHNV; CDR2 reads YYDKDF (reference sequence). The CDR3 is 13 amino acids. The CDR3 reads CATSSTGDTEAFF. CDR3 bases: TGTGCCACCAGCAGTACAGGGGACACTGAAGCTTTCTTT.

The gene calls are TRBV6-4 and TRBJ2-3; weak D call: TRBD1 (6 bases). The CDR3 sequence is 16 residues long. Deletions cut 1 base from V and 1 base from J, with 12 bases between. Germline V gene data show CDR1 as MRHNA and CDR2 as SNTAGT. The CDR3 bases are TGTGCCAGCAGTGACTTGGGGGCAGGGGGCACAGATACGCAGTATTTT. Translation: CASSDLGAGGTDTQYF.

J is TRBJ2-3 and V is TRBV5-1; the match to TRBD2 covers 11 bases. The ends lost 3 bases at V and 5 bases at J; junction bases unmatched: 2. Germline-derived CDR1 and CDR2 are SGHRS and YFSETQ. The CDR3 sequence is 14 residues long. CDR3 in amino acids: CASSWGTSGDTQYF. In nucleotides, the CDR3 is TGCGCCAGCAGCTGGGGGACTAGCGGAGATACGCAGTATTTT. The full variable domain, with the rest looked up from reference TRBV5-1 and TRBJ2-3, is KAGVTQTPRYLIKTRGQQVTLSCSPISGHRSVSWYQQTPGQGLQFLFEYFSETQRNKGNFPGRFSGRQFSNSRSEMNVSTLELGDSALYLCASSWGTSGDTQYFGPGTRLTVL.

V gene TRBV2 combines with J gene TRBJ2-3; unclear D gene. This CDR3 region has 15 residues. The V and J ends lost 7 bases and 2 bases respectively, with 16 bases between them. Germline V gene lookup returns CDR1 SNHLY and CDR2 FYNNEI. The CDR3 DNA reads as TGTGCCAGCACCCTACGGAGAGGAAACACAGATACGCAGTATTTT. It specifies CASTLRRGNTDTQYF.

J is TRBJ1-2 and V is TRBV5-5; 12 bases agree with TRBD1. CDR3 length equals 16 residues. Germline CDR1 is SGHKS and CDR2 is YYEKEE (reference sequence). The trim removed 6 bases at V and 7 bases at J, leaving 13 bases unmatched. This chain's CDR3 is CASTDLWDRGRGGYTF. The CDR3 nucleotides are TGTGCCAGCACCGATCTTTGGGACAGGGGGCGCGGTGGCTACACCTTC.

The V and J genes are TRBV29-1 and TRBJ2-5, with 9 bases lining up with TRBD1. The V and J ends lost 7 bases and 6 bases, in that order; junction bases with no gene match: 15. The CDR3 has 15 amino acids. CDR1 SQVTM and CDR2 ANQGSEA come from the germline V gene. The CDR3 DNA reads as TGCAGCGCCCGAACCGGGACAGGGAAATTAAAGACCCAGTACTTC. It translates to CSARTGTGKLKTQYF.

The gene calls are TRBV19 and TRBJ1-1; a possible D gene is TRBD1 (5 bases). The germline CDR1 and CDR2 sequences are LNHDA and SQIVND (reference sequence). This CDR3 has 14 amino acids. Trimming cost V 3 bases and J 1 base, with 9 bases left between them. CDR3 amino acids: CASSIGGWNTEAFF. CDR3 nucleotide sequence: TGTGCCAGTAGTATCGGGGGTTGGAACACTGAAGCTTTCTTT.

The CDR3 nucleotides are TGTGCCAGCAGCCCAGGGGGCAGGGGATCAACTAATGAAAAACTGTTTTTT. Translated: CASSPGGRGSTNEKLFF. The J gene is TRBJ1-4, the V gene TRBV7-2; 8 bases line up with TRBD1. V lost 5 bases to trimming and J lost 0 bases; unmatched junction nucleotides: 8. Per germline, CDR1 SGHTA and CDR2 FQGNSA. This CDR3 contains 17 residues.

The V call is TRBV18, the J call TRBJ2-7; 10 bases align to TRBD2. Germline CDR1 is KGHSH and CDR2 is LQKENI. V lost 3 bases, J lost 5 bases, and 7 bases stayed unmatched. The CDR3 runs to 15 residues. CDR3 amino acids: CASSPSSGGINEQYF. CDR3 sequence (DNA): TGTGCCAGCTCACCGTCTAGCGGGGGCATCAACGAGCAGTACTTC.

The chain is built from TRBV7-6 and TRBJ2-1; TRBD2 aligns across 7 bases. The CDR3 is 13 amino acids. Germline values: CDR1 SGHVS, CDR2 FNYEAQ. J lost 7 bases, V lost 4 bases, and 4 bases had no gene match. The CDR3 sequence: CASSSRSGNEQFF. DNA of the CDR3: TGTGCCAGCAGCTCCCGTAGCGGGAATGAGCAGTTCTTC.

The genes are TRBV4-1 and TRBJ2-5; the D gene is possibly TRBD2 (6 bases). Trimming took off 0 bases at V and 5 bases at J, with 13 bases between the two ends. Germline V gives CDR1 MGHRA, CDR2 YSYEKL. This CDR3 region has 15 residues. CDR3 sequence: CASSQDGIGRETQYF. DNA for the CDR3: TGCGCCAGCAGCCAAGATGGCATAGGGAGGGAGACCCAGTACTTC.

The genes are TRBV7-2 and TRBJ2-7, with D perhaps TRBD2 (6 bases). Germline assignment: CDR1 SGHTA and CDR2 FQGNSA. The CDR3 is 16 residues long. V shed 4 bases and J shed 2 bases, with 18 bases lying between them. The CDR3 DNA is TGTGCCAGCAGCTCCCGATATAGCGGAAGAACCTACGAGCAGTACTTC. It encodes CASSSRYSGRTYEQYF.

The rearrangement uses TRBV7-2 and TRBJ2-5, with 9 bases aligning to TRBD2. Germline loops: CDR1 SGHTA, CDR2 FQGNSA. CDR3 length: 16 residues. V shed 1 base, J shed 3 bases, and the junction held 6 bases outside the gene matches. CDR3 sequence (DNA): TGTGCCAGCAGCTTAGTGGGCGGGGGGGCTAAAGAGACCCAGTACTTC. This encodes CASSLVGGGAKETQYF. Supplemented by reference TRBV7-2 and TRBJ2-5, the full variable domain reads GAGVSQSPSNKVTEKGKDVELRCDPISGHTALYWYRQSLGQGLEFLIYFQGNSAPDKSGLPSDRFSAERTGGSVSTLTIQRTQQEDSAVYLCASSLVGGGAKETQYFGPGTRLLVL.

V is TRBV21-1 and J is TRBJ2-1; the table's D call, TRBD1, was not checked against the DNA. TRBV21-1 is given as a pseudogene. The CDR3 has 17 amino acids. The chain's CDR3 is CASSKGGPPNHRDEQFF. The DNA of the CDR3 is TGTGCCAGCAGCAAAGGGGGCCCACCCAACCATCGGGATGAGCAGTTCTTC.